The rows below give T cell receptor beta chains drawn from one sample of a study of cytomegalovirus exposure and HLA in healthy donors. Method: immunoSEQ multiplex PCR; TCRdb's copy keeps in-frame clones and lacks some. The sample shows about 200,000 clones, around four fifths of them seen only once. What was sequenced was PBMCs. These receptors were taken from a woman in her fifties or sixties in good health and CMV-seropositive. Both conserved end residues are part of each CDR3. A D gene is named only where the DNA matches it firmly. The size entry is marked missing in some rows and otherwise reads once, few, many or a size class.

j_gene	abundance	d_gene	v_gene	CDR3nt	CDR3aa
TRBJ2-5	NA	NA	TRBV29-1	TGCAGCGTCCTTAGCGGCCAAGAGACCCAGTACTTC	CSVLSGQETQYF
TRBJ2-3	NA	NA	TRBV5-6	TGTGCCAGCAGCCCCCTGGCGGCCTCCACAGATACGCAGTATTTT	CASSPLAASTDTQYF
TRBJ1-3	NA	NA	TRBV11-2	TGTGCCAGCAGCTTAAGGTTCAGGCCTGACTCTGGAAACACCATATATTTT	CASSLRFRPDSGNTIYF
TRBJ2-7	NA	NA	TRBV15	TGTGCCACCAGCAGCCAAAGACAGGACTCCTACGAGCAGTACTTC	CATSSQRQDSYEQYF
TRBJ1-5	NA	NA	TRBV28	TGTGCCTCACGGACCGGGCGGGAGGGCAGCAATCAGCCCCAGCATTTT	CASRTGREGSNQPQHF
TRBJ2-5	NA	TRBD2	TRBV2	TGTGCCAGCAGCCTGACACTAGCGGGGGGAGAGACCCAGTACTTC	CASSLTLAGGETQYF
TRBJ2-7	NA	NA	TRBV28	TGTGCCAGCAGCCCGAGGAGGGACTCCTACGAGCAGTACTTC	CASSPRRDSYEQYF
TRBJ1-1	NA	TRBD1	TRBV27	TGTGCCAGCAGTTTCGGGACAGCGAACACTGAAGCTTTCTTT	CASSFGTANTEAFF
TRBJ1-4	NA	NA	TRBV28	TGTGCCAGCAGAACAGGGAAGAGGGGTGAAAAACTGTTTTTT	CASRTGKRGEKLFF
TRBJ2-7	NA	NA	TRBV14	TGTGCCAGCAGCCAAATCCCCGTAATCGAGCAGTACTTC	CASSQIPVIEQYF
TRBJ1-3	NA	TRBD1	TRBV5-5	TGTGCCAGCATCCGAGGGATGACAGGGGGCATCTCTGGAAACACCATATATTTT	CASIRGMTGGISGNTIYF
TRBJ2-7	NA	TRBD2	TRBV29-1	TGCAGCGTTGAGGGTTTTCTAGCGGGCCAGACAAACGAGCAGTACTTC	CSVEGFLAGQTNEQYF
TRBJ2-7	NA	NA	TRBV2	TGTGCCAGCAGTGAAACGCGGGCCGCGGGGTACGAGCAGTACTTC	CASSETRAAGYEQYF
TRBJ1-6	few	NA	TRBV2	TGTGCCAGCAGCCCTTATGGGGCGCCCAATTCACCCCTCCACTTT	CASSPYGAPNSPLHF
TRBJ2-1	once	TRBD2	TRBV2	TGTGCCAGCAGTGAAGGGACTAGCGGGATTTACAATGAGCAGTTCTTC	CASSEGTSGIYNEQFF
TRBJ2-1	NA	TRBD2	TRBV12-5	TGTGCTAGTGGCCCCGGGAGGGCCGCGGGCGATGAGCAGTTCTTC	CASGPGRAAGDEQFF
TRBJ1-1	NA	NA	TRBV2	TGTGCCAGCAGATACAGGACTGAAGCTTTCTTT	CASRYRTEAFF
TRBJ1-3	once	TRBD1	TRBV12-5	TGTGCTAGTGGTTTGGTAGTGACAGGGAGCTCTGGAAACACCATATATTTT	CASGLVVTGSSGNTIYF
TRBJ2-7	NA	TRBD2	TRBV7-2	TGTGCCAGCAGCTTATTAGCGGGGGGGCAGACCGAGCAGTACTTC	CASSLLAGGQTEQYF
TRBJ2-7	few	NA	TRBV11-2	TGTGCCAGCAGCTTAGATCGGGCCTACGAGCAGTACTTC	CASSLDRAYEQYF
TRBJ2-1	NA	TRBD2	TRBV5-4	TGTGCCAGCAGCTCAGGGACTAGCGGGAGTTATGAGCAGTTCTTC	CASSSGTSGSYEQFF
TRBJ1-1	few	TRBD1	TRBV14	TGTGCCAGCAGCCCTATACGATGGGACAGGAGGAACACTGAAGCTTTCTTT	CASSPIRWDRRNTEAFF
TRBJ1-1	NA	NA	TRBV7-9	TGTGCCAGCAGGTCATCAGACAGAGCCCTGAACACTGAAGCTTTCTTT	CASRSSDRALNTEAFF
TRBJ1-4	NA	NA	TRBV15	TGTGCCACCAGCATAAACGGACAAGCCCCTAATTTT	CATSINGQAPNF
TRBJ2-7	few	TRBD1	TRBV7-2	TGTGCCAGCAGCTTAAAACAGGGGGCCGGGTACGAGCAGTACTTC	CASSLKQGAGYEQYF
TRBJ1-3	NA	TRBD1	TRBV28	TGTGCCAGCAGTCCACCCCGACAGGGTGCCCTCGGAAACACCATATATTTT	CASSPPRQGALGNTIYF
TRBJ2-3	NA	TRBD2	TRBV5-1	TGCGCCAGCAGCTTGGACTCCGGGACTAGCGACGGAGTTGCAGATACGCAGTATTTT	CASSLDSGTSDGVADTQYF
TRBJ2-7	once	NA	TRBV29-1	TGCAGCGTTGAAACAGGATCCTACGAGCAGTACTTC	CSVETGSYEQYF
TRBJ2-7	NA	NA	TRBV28	TGTGCCAGCAGTCAGTACGAGCAGTACTTC	CASSQYEQYF
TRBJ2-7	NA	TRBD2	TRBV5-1	TGCGCCAGCAGCCCGGGACTAGCAGCTCCCCAAAACGAGCAGTACTTC	CASSPGLAAPQNEQYF
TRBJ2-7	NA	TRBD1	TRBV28	TGTGCCAGCAGTTTACAGGGGGCCTACGAGCAGTACTTC	CASSLQGAYEQYF
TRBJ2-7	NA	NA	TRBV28	TGTGCCAGCAGACCCGCCCGAGCTAACGAGCAGTACTTC	CASRPARANEQYF
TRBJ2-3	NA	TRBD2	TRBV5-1	TGCGCCAGCAGGTTGCTAGCGGGAGCCACAGATACGCAGTATTTT	CASRLLAGATDTQYF
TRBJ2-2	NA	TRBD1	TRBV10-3	TGTGCCACGGACAGGGGGAACACCGGGGAGCTGTTTTTT	CATDRGNTGELFF
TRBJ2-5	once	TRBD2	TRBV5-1	TGCGCCAGCAGCTTCCCGGGGGGGGAAGAGACCCAGTACTTC	CASSFPGGEETQYF
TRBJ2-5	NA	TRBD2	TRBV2	TGTGCCAGCAGGAGCGGGGGGACCCAGTACTTC	CASRSGGTQYF
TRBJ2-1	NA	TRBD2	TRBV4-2	TGTGCCAGCAGCCAAGAAGCGGGAGGGCCTTTCCATGAGCAGTTCTTC	CASSQEAGGPFHEQFF
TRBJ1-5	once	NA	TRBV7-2	TGTGCCAGCAGCTTCTACGGGGGTCGGAATCAGCCCCAGCATTTT	CASSFYGGRNQPQHF
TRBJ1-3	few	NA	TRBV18	TGTGCCAGCTCCCCCGGGAGGGCCCAGAGCTCTGGAAACACCATATATTTT	CASSPGRAQSSGNTIYF
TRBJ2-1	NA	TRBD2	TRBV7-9	TGTGCCAGCAGCTTATCAGGACTAGCGGTATACAATGAGCAGTTCTTC	CASSLSGLAVYNEQFF
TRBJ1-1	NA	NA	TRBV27	TGTGCCAGCAGTTTAGCTCGGGGCACTGAAGCTTTCTTT	CASSLARGTEAFF
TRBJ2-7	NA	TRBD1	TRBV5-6	TGTGCCAGCGGAAACAGGGGGCTAACCTACGAGCAGTACTTC	CASGNRGLTYEQYF
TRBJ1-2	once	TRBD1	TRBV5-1	TGCGCCAGCAGCTTGGAGGGACAGCGGGTGGGTGGCTACACCTTC	CASSLEGQRVGGYTF
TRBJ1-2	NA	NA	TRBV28	TGTGCCAGCACCTCGAACTATGGCTACACCTTC	CASTSNYGYTF
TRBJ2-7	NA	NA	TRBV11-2	TGTGCCAGCAGGTCCGGGGAACGACTCGAGCAGTACTTC	CASRSGERLEQYF
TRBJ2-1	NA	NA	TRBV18	TGTGCCAGCTCCACAGGGTTCTACCCCGGCGGTGAGCAGTTCTTC	CASSTGFYPGGEQFF
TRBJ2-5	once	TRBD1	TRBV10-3	TGTGCCATCGGGACAGCCGAAGAGACCCAGTACTTC	CAIGTAEETQYF
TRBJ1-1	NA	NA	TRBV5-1	TGCGCCAGCAGCAGACAGGAGAACACTGAAGCTTTCTTT	CASSRQENTEAFF
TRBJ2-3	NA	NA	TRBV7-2	TGTGCCAGCAGCTTAGCCGGAGTTACGCAGTATTTT	CASSLAGVTQYF
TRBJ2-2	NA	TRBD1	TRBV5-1	TGCGCCAGCACCCACCTCCGCAGGGGGCGATCCGGGGAGCTGTTTTTT	CASTHLRRGRSGELFF
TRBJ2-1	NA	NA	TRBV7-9	TGTGCCAGCAGCTTAAGGCAGGGCTCCTACAATGAGCAGTTCTTC	CASSLRQGSYNEQFF
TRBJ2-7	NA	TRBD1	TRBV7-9	TGTGCCAGCAGTAAAACCGGGACAGACTACGAGCAGTACTTC	CASSKTGTDYEQYF
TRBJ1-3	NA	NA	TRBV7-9	TGTGCCAGCAGCTTAGTGGCGGGGGCACCGGTTAACACCATATATTTT	CASSLVAGAPVNTIYF
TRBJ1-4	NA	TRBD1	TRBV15	TGTGCCACCAGCAGAGATTTGGGCAGGGACAGACTTAATGAAAAACTGTTTTTT	CATSRDLGRDRLNEKLFF
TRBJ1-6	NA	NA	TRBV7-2	TGTGCCAGCAGCTCGCTACAGGATTCACCCCTCCACTTT	CASSSLQDSPLHF
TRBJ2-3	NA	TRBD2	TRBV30	TGTGCCTGGACCCTTGGGACTAGGACAGATACGCAGTATTTT	CAWTLGTRTDTQYF
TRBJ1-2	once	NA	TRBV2	TGTGCCAGCAGTTCACAGGCTAACTATGGCTACACCTTC	CASSSQANYGYTF
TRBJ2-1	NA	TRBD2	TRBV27	TGTGCCAGCAGTCGACTAGCGGGAGTGTATGAGCAGTTCTTC	CASSRLAGVYEQFF
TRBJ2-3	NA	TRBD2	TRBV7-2	TGTGCCAGCAGCTCATTAGCGGGGGGGCTGAGCACAGATACGCAGTATTTT	CASSSLAGGLSTDTQYF